This TCR beta chain was identified during a study of shared clonotypes between healthy human individuals (dated by TCRdb to about 2020). Study-level background: The cohort included a few men and a couple of women between 18 and 49 years of age. For each donor, CD4 naive and CD4 memory were each given three plates, CD8 naive was given two plates, and CD8 memory was given one plate. The study deeply sequenced blood TCR repertoires of five healthy adults to estimate repertoire size and the extent of clonotype sharing between individuals. To increase sequencing depth and limit assay-specific biases, TCR repertoire library preparation and sequencing were carried out by different laboratories using diverse techniques. Each donor's leukapheresis produced roughly between about 0.8 and 8.9 billion PBMCs. Points the paper makes about the study in general: Based on pairwise subsampling, the degree of clonotype sharing among donors was expected to be affected by sequencing depth. The genetic and exposure-history diversity represented was limited by the small number of donors. Rarefaction of sorted-subset datasets indicated incomplete sequencing despite the large sequencing depth. Sampling was limited to blood, and TCR repertoires in tissue likely differ from TCR repertoires in blood. When a handful of donors were compared, the shared fraction of clonotypes was 5% to 6.5% for naive CD4, around 3.6% for naive CD8, roughly 2.5% for memory CD4, and less than 0.5% for memory CD8. Compared with non-shared clonotypes, clonotypes shared by all four sorted-subset donors had higher generation probabilities. Larger estimated clonotype richness was generally found for naive subsets than for memory subsets.

V is pruned by 5 bases and J by 0 bases, leaving 8 bases of the junction without a gene match. Based on the germline V gene, the CDR1 and CDR2 sequences are SQVTM and ANQGSEA. The CDR3 numbers 17 residues from cysteine through phenylalanine. CDR3 DNA is the only sequence kept; it has 51 bases, read in frame from the first base. Of note for this clone: It lacks a known antigen. No base-level quality is on record; no much larger clone is a single base apart.

Healthy HIV-negative adults with no recently reported acute infections or vaccinations were included as donors. Only Caucasian adults living in Nashville, Tennessee, USA were represented among the donors. CD4+ T cells were enriched by magnetic negative selection, after which naive cells were positively selected on CD45RA and the negative fraction was taken as the memory subset. Blood was obtained by leukapheresis, after which PBMCs were separated by Ficoll-Histopaque density gradient centrifugation and cryopreserved in liquid nitrogen vapor phase. Analytical flow cytometry was used to check the purity and quantity of every magnetically sorted T cell population. From each sorted fraction, genomic DNA was isolated and quantified by UV absorbance on a Nanodrop 2000c. TCR CDR3 regions were amplified from genomic DNA by multiplex PCR using the deep immunoSEQ assay. Extracted genomic DNA from each cell subset was spread evenly across all wells of several immunoSEQ 96-well plates, with each plate serving as a replicate. For sorted subsets, around 200 ng genomic DNA, equal to 30,000 or so T cell genomes, was loaded into each replicate PCR. The purified libraries were quantified using a Qubit 3.0 fluorometer, sized with a Bioanalyzer 2100, and then quantified again using the KAPA Library Quantification kit. Every immunoSEQ 96-well plate was sequenced on a dedicated single-read 150-cycle Illumina NextSeq 550 flow cell. On the authors' methods: The immunoSEQ output contained only junctional sequences without quality scores, so filtering could not match that applied to full-length reads. To assign V/J genes and CDR3, sequences were annotated against IMGT germline references using PyIR, a Python wrapper for IgBLAST v1.9. Reads with weak V/J assignments (E-value above 1e-6), missing CDR3, stop codons, out-of-frame junctions, or ambiguous translated residues were removed. A V3J clonotype was defined by an identical inferred V gene, J gene, and CDR3 amino acid sequence. The percentage overlap between two repertoires was calculated by dividing the number of shared unique clonotypes by the size of the smaller repertoire. RTK rarefaction, the Chao1 estimator, and Recon v2.1 estimates of unobserved clonotypes were used to assess repertoire richness. OLGA was used to compute generation probabilities for all TCRbeta clonotypes that the gDNA method yielded from a few donors. What TCRdb holds here is the immuneACCESS table cut down to in-frame rearrangements. Part of the clones is not present; checked against another copy, under half of the missing clones reflect an unresolved V gene, and the others are unexplained. That table is the source of V, J and clone size, and D and trimming were worked out from the DNA. The sample records 740,000 or so clones, around four fifths of which are singletons. The ten largest account for 1.5% to 2% of the sample.

The sample comprised memory CD4+ T cells sorted from blood. The cell subset or site label, as the study defines it: CD45RA-negative fraction. This sequence originates from a woman between 25 and 40 years old in good health. The chain employs TRBV29-1 and TRBJ2-3; 13 nucleotides in the junction match TRBD2. The CDR3 here reads CSVRGLAGAISTDTQYF. The nucleotides are TGCAGCGTTAGAGGACTAGCGGGAGCTATTAGCACAGATACGCAGTATTTT.